The clone carrying this T cell receptor (beta chain) was seen ten or more times. Antigen: not known. Amplification of TCR beta CDR3 regions was performed using RNA transcripts as template. The study used the HTBI primer set for a first-round RT-PCR of the TCR CDR3. TCRdb re-analysed the multiplex PCR reads in MiXCR, keeping a single row per CDR3 protein. The data contain about 350,000 distinct CDR3 sequences, roughly 19% of them singletons. Trimming cost V 10 bases and J 2 bases, with 15 bases left between them. The CDR3 covers 13 residues. The germline CDR1 and CDR2 sequences are SNHLY and FYNNEI. The data originate from a study of T cells in Graves' hyperthyroidism and ophthalmopathy. Study-level results: Ophthalmopathy got predicted by the model a median roughly 6.1 months before its onset.

The study excluded patients with uncontrolled infection, other autoimmune disease, pregnancy or lactation. The rearrangement links TRBV2 to TRBJ2-7, with D perhaps assigned TRBD1 or TRBD2 (5 bases each). The TCR originated in a woman between 18 and 29 years old with Graves' hyperthyroidism. The sequenced material came from blood. The CDR3 sequence is CATVGTGTYEQYF. CDR3 nucleotides: TGTGCCACCGTGGGGACGGGTACCTACGAGCAGTACTTC. The complete variable domain, with remaining parts taken from reference TRBV2 and TRBJ2-7, reads EPEVTQTPSHQVTQMGQEVILRCVPISNHLYFYWYRQILGQKVEFLVSFYNNEISEKSEIFDDQFSVERPDGSNFTLKIRSTKLEDSAMYFCATVGTGTYEQYFGPGTRLTVT.